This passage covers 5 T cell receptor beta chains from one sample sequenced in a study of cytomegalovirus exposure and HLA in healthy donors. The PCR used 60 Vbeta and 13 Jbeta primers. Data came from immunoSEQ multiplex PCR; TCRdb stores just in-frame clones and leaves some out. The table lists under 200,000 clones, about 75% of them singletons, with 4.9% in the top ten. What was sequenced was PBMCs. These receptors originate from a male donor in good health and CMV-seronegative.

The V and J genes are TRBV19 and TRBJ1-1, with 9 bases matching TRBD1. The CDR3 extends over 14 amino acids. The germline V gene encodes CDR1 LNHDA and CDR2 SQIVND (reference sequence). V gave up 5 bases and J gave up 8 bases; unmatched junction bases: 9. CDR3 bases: TGTGCCAGTAGTCGCGACAGGGGGAACAACGAAGCTTTCTTT. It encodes CASSRDRGNNEAFF.

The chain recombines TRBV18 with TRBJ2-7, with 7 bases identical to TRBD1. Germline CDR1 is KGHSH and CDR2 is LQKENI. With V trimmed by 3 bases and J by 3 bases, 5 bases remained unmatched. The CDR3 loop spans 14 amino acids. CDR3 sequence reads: CASSPRQGVYEQYF. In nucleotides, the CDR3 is TGTGCCAGCTCACCGAGACAGGGTGTCTACGAGCAGTACTTC.

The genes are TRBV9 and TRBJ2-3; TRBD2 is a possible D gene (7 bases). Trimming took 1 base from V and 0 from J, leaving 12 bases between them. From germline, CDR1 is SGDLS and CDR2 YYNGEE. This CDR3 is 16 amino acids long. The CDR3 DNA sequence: TGTGCCAGCAGCGTATTGGCGGGGGCAAGCACAGATACGCAGTATTTT. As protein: CASSVLAGASTDTQYF.

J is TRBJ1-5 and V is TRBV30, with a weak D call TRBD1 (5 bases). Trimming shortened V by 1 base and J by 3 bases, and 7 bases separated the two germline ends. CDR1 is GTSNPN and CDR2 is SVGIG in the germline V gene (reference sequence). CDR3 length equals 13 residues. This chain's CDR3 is CAWSAGFNQPQHF. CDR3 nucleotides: TGTGCCTGGAGTGCAGGGTTCAATCAGCCCCAGCATTTT.

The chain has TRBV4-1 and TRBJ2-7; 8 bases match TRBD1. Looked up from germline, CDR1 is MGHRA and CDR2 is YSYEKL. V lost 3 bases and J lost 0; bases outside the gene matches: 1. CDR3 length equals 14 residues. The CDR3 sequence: CASSHDRGSYEQYF. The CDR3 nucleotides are TGCGCCAGCAGCCATGACAGGGGCTCCTACGAGCAGTACTTC.